One TCR beta chain is described in this entry. This sample is drawn from a study of blood T cell repertoires in COVID-19. The overall study: Acute and convalescent COVID-19 specimens originated in the United States, Italy and Spain.

Sequencing used immunoSEQ multiplex PCR; TCRdb keeps in-frame clones, though not all of them. The table has roughly 260,000 clones, about nine tenths seen once; the top ten hold about 6.3%. Participant age was about 18 to 89 years, and participants resided in roughly 25 US areas. The sample taken for sequencing was PBMCs or T cells enriched from blood (not recorded which). The sequence came from a woman in her 30s with acute COVID-19.

CDR3: CASSLVVGGGYTF. DNA of the CDR3: TGTGCCAGCAGCTTGGTTGTCGGCGGAGGCTACACCTTC. The V and J genes are TRBV5-5 and TRBJ1-2, with D uncertain. This CDR3 comprises 13 residues. Trimming removed 0 bases from V and 8 bases from J, with 11 bases in between. The germline V gene has CDR1 SGHKS and CDR2 YYEKEE (reference sequence).